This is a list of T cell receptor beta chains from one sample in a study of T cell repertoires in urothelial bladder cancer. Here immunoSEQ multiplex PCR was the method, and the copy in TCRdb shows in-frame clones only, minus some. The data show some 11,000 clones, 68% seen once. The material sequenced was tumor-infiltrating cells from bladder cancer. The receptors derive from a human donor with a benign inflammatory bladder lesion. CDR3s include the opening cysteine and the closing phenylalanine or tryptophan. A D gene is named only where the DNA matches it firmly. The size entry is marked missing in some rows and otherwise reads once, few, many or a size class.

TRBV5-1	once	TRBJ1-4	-	CASSSRDPGEKLFF	TGCGCCAGCAGCAGCCGGGACCCGGGGGAAAAACTGTTTTTT
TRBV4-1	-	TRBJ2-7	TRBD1	CASSQGFGTGGSYEQYF	TGCGCCAGCAGCCAAGGCTTCGGGACAGGGGGATCCTACGAGCAGTACTTC
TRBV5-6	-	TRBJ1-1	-	CASSPFGTEAFF	TGTGCCAGCAGCCCTTTCGGCACTGAAGCTTTCTTT
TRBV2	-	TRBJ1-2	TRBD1	CASYPDRGGGYTF	TGTGCCAGCTACCCGGACAGGGGGGGTGGCTACACCTTC
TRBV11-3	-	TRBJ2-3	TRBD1	CASSHGTEWGDTQYF	TGTGCCAGCAGCCACGGGACAGAATGGGGAGATACGCAGTATTTT
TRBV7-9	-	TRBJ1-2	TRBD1	CASSFSTGSYGYTF	TGTGCCAGCAGCTTTTCGACAGGGTCCTATGGCTACACCTTC
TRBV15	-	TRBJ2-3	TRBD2	CATSRVPPTSGGTDTQYF	TGTGCCACCAGCAGAGTCCCCCCGACTAGCGGGGGAACAGATACGCAGTATTTT
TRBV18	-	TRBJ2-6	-	CASSTGSGANVLTF	TGTGCCAGCTCCACAGGGTCTGGGGCCAACGTCCTGACTTTC
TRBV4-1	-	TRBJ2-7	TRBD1	CASSQGFGTGGSYEQYF	TGCGCCAGCAGCCAAGGCTTCGGGACAGGGGGATCCTACGAGCAGTACTTC
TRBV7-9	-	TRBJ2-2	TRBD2	CASSPRNQLAVNTGELFF	TGTGCCAGCAGCCCCCGAAACCAACTAGCGGTAAACACCGGGGAGCTGTTTTTT
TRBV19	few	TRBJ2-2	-	CASTVRGTPHTGELFF	TGTGCCAGTACCGTTCGTGGTACGCCTCACACCGGGGAGCTGTTTTTT
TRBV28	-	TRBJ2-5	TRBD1	CASSPGQGPQETQYF	TGTGCCAGCAGTCCCGGACAGGGCCCCCAAGAGACCCAGTACTTC
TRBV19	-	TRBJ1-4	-	CASRPLRTTNEKLFF	TGTGCCAGTAGACCACTCAGGACCACTAATGAAAAACTGTTTTTT
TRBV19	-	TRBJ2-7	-	CASRETTGTYEQYF	TGTGCCAGTAGGGAGACAACAGGGACCTACGAGCAGTACTTC
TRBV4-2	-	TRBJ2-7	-	CASSQVNAEATYEQYF	TGTGCCAGCAGCCAAGTAAATGCGGAGGCTACCTACGAGCAGTACTTC
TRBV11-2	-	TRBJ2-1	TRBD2	CASSLRLADYNEQFF	TGTGCCAGCAGCTTGCGGCTAGCGGACTACAATGAGCAGTTCTTC
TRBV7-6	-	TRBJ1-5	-	CASSLHQGVNQPQHF	TGTGCCAGCAGCCTCCATCAAGGGGTCAATCAGCCCCAGCATTTT
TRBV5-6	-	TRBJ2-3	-	CASSLEIGVDTQYF	TGTGCCAGCAGCTTGGAGATAGGAGTAGATACGCAGTATTTT
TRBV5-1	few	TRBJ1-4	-	CASSLGPHEKLFF	TGCGCCAGCAGCTTGGGACCCCATGAAAAACTGTTTTTT
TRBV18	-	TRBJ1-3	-	CASSLFLQRPSNQSGNTIYF	TGTGCCAGCTCACTCTTCCTTCAGCGGCCGTCGAATCAATCGGGAAACACCATATATTTT
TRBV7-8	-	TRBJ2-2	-	CASSLITGPSGELFF	TGTGCCAGCAGCTTGATAACAGGACCCTCGGGGGAGCTGTTTTTT
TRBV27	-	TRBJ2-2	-	CASSMKRADTGELFF	TGTGCCAGCAGCATGAAGAGGGCGGACACCGGGGAGCTGTTTTTT
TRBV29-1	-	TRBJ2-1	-	CSGITYNEQFF	TGCAGCGGAATTACCTACAATGAGCAGTTCTTC
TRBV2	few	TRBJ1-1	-	CASSEQTIPFF	TGTGCCAGCAGTGAGCAGACAATACCTTTCTTT
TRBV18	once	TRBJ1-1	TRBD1	CASSGQGRVDTEAFF	TGTGCCAGCTCAGGACAGGGAAGGGTCGACACTGAAGCTTTCTTT
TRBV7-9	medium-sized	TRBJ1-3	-	CASSSWTVGDQGNTIYF	TGTGCCAGCAGCTCGTGGACGGTCGGGGACCAGGGAAACACCATATATTTT
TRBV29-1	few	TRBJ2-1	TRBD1	CSAGGQGINNEQFF	TGCAGCGCGGGCGGACAGGGTATTAACAATGAGCAGTTCTTC
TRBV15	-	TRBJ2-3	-	CATSTTHTDTQYF	TGTGCCACCAGCACCACACACACAGATACGCAGTATTTT
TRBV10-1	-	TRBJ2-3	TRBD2	CASSTWTSGPDTQYF	TGCGCCAGCAGTACATGGACTAGCGGCCCAGATACGCAGTATTTT
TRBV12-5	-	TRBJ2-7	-	CASGFPPGSYEQYF	TGTGCTAGTGGTTTTCCTCCCGGCTCCTACGAGCAGTACTTC
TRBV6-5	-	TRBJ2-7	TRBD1	CASSRDRGRLEQYF	TGTGCCAGCAGCCGGGACAGGGGGCGGCTTGAGCAGTACTTC